This TCR beta chain was identified during a study of spatial heterogeneity in lung cancer. The time point was: blood at routine non-recurrence follow-up after resection. Frozen PBMC, nontumor lung or tumor provided whole RNA, which was sequenced unsorted. From the 5' RACE reads, TCRdb called clonotypes with MiXCR, one entry per CDR3 protein. The data show approximately 27,000 distinct CDR3 sequences, with less than 6% seen just once and 22% held by the top ten. This CDR3 spans 15 amino acids. The V and J ends lost 6 bases and 5 bases, in that order; junction bases with no gene match: 8. This clonotype was seen at least ten times.

The source is a male donor with early-stage non-small cell lung cancer. The chain joins TRBV12-3 or TRBV12-4 to TRBJ2-2; TRBD1 agrees at 8 bases. Sequencing was performed on PBMCs, taken at follow-up. Written as DNA, the CDR3 is TGTGCCAGCAGCTCCCGACAGGGGCGGACCGGGGAGCTGTTTTTT. Its translation is CASSSRQGRTGELFF.